Below, 21 T cell receptor beta chains from the same sample are listed, as sequenced in a study of blood T cell repertoires in COVID-19. Sequencing used immunoSEQ multiplex PCR; TCRdb keeps in-frame clones, though not all of them. The repertoire holds approximately 75,000 clones, about 86% seen once, with about 6.5% in the top ten. Sequenced sample: peripheral blood. Receptors were obtained from an elderly man with COVID-19, enrolled during active disease.

V gene TRBV3-1 (or the pseudogene TRBV3-2) combines with J gene TRBJ1-4, with TRBD1 as a possible D gene (5 bases). The germline V gene encodes CDR1 LGHDT and CDR2 YNNKEL (reference sequence). The germline V and J ends were trimmed by 0 bases and 3 bases, with 8 bases remaining between them. The CDR3 has 15 amino acids. The CDR3 here is CASSQDGASNEKLFF. CDR3 coding DNA: TGTGCCAGCAGCCAAGATGGGGCCTCTAATGAAAAACTGTTTTTT.

The chain has TRBV15 and TRBJ2-7; no clear D. The CDR3 runs to 12 residues. The V gene's germline CDR1 is LNHNV and CDR2 YYDKDF (reference sequence). V shed 1 base and J shed 3 bases, with 4 bases lying between them. The CDR3 sequence is CATSRGGYEQYF. The CDR3 DNA follows: TGTGCCACCAGCAGAGGCGGCTACGAGCAGTACTTC.

Only one count was recorded for this clone. The gene calls are TRBV21-1 and TRBJ2-5; the table's D call, TRBD2, was not checked against the DNA. TRBV21-1 is a pseudogene locus. The CDR3 sequence is 13 residues long. The CDR3, as DNA: TGTGCCAGCATCAATAGCGGGGTCGAGACCCAGTACTTC. It specifies CASINSGVETQYF.

The chain employs TRBV7-8 and TRBJ2-2; D gene uncertain. V dropped 5 bases and J dropped 5 bases, with 6 bases sitting between them. This CDR3 is built from 12 residues. In germline, CDR1 is SGHVS, CDR2 FQNEAQ. CDR3 in amino acids: CASSPRTGELFF. Here the CDR3 DNA reads TGTGCCAGCAGCCCGAGAACCGGGGAGCTGTTTTTT.

The V call is TRBV10-3, the J call TRBJ1-6; TRBD1 matches at 7 bases. V lost 4 bases and J lost 7; bases outside the gene matches: 4. Germline V gene data show CDR1 as ENHRY and CDR2 as SYGVKD. This CDR3 region has 14 residues. The CDR3 here is CAISAAGGNSPLHF. CDR3 DNA: TGTGCCATCAGTGCGGCAGGGGGAAATTCACCCCTCCACTTT.

This sequence joins TRBV6-5 and TRBJ1-2; D unresolved. V was trimmed by 2 bases and J by 8 bases, leaving 9 bases between them. The germline gives CDR1 MNHEY, CDR2 SVGAGI. The CDR3 is 12 residues long. The CDR3 here is CASSYAGRGYTF. CDR3 nucleotide sequence: TGTGCCAGCAGTTACGCTGGGAGGGGCTACACCTTC.

This chain links TRBV28 with TRBJ2-7; tentatively, D is TRBD1 (6 bases). The V gene's germline CDR1 is MDHEN and CDR2 SYDVKM. The V end lost 7 bases, the J end lost 4 bases, and 14 bases lay between the germline ends. The length of the CDR3 is 13 residues. The CDR3 coding sequence is TGTGCCAGCAACCCGGGACAAAATTACGAGCAGTACTTC. This encodes CASNPGQNYEQYF.

This chain uses TRBV29-1 with TRBJ1-1, with D unclear. The V and J ends lost 6 bases and 1 base respectively, with 6 bases between them. CDR1 is SQVTM, CDR2 ANQGSEA, per germline. The CDR3 has 11 amino acids. CDR3 amino acids: CSVTTNTEAFF. The CDR3 region has the DNA TGCAGCGTGACAACGAACACTGAAGCTTTCTTT. The full variable domain, its missing parts supplied by reference TRBV29-1 and TRBJ1-1, is SAVISQKPSRDICQRGTSLTIQCQVDSQVTMMFWYRQQPGQSLTLIATANQGSEATYESGFVIDKFPISRPNLTFSTLTVSNMSPEDSSIYLCSVTTNTEAFFGQGTRLTVV.

The chain uses TRBV5-5 and TRBJ1-3; no clear D. The germline V and J ends were trimmed by 4 bases and 4 bases, with 21 bases remaining between them. The CDR3 runs 17 residues. CDR1 and CDR2 (germline): SGHKS, YYEKEE (reference sequence). CDR3 sequence reads: CASSQIRTGRSGNTIYF. CDR3 bases: TGTGCCAGCAGCCAAATCAGGACGGGGAGGTCCGGAAACACCATATATTTT.

The gene calls are TRBV7-2 and TRBJ1-3, with 7 bases identical to TRBD1. Germline trimming cut 5 bases from V and 2 bases from J; bases unmatched to any gene: 6. CDR3 length equals 15 residues. CDR1 is SGHTA and CDR2 is FQGNSA in the germline V gene. CDR3: CASSKGAGAGNTIYF. The CDR3 DNA reads TGTGCCAGCAGCAAGGGGGCAGGGGCTGGAAACACCATATATTTT. Full variable domain (outside the CDR3, taken from reference TRBV7-2 and TRBJ1-3): GAGVSQSPSNKVTEKGKDVELRCDPISGHTALYWYRQSLGQGLEFLIYFQGNSAPDKSGLPSDRFSAERTGGSVSTLTIQRTQQEDSAVYLCASSKGAGAGNTIYFGEGSWLTVV.

The rearrangement joins TRBV5-4 to TRBJ2-5; 9 positions match TRBD2. This CDR3 is built from 15 residues. The germline V gene has CDR1 SGHNT and CDR2 YYREEE (reference sequence). V gave up 4 bases and J gave up 2 bases; unmatched junction bases: 6. The CDR3, as DNA: TGTGCCAGCAGCCCGACTAGCGGAACACAAGAGACCCAGTACTTC. It translates to CASSPTSGTQETQYF.

The chain uses TRBV7-2 and TRBJ2-5; D may be TRBD1 (5 bases). The ends were cut back, 5 bases at V and 1 base at J, with 11 bases in the middle. The germline CDR1 and CDR2 sequences are SGHTA and FQGNSA. CDR3 length: 14 residues. The CDR3 is CASSPQGSQETQYF. CDR3 in DNA: TGTGCCAGCAGCCCCCAGGGCAGCCAAGAGACCCAGTACTTC.

This clone was seen once. This sequence joins TRBV18 and TRBJ2-1; maybe TRBD1 (5 bases). The CDR3 runs to 14 residues. V shed 2 bases and J shed 13 bases, with 18 bases lying between them. In germline, CDR1 is KGHSH, CDR2 LQKENI. CDR3 nucleotide sequence: TGTGCCAGCTCACCAGAGAGAACAGGCCTCCTCCAGTTCTTC. The encoded protein is CASSPERTGLLQFF.

The CDR3 spells CAAGNPGGREKLFF. The DNA of the CDR3 is TGTGCCGCCGGGAACCCCGGAGGGAGAGAAAAACTGTTTTTT. This chain connects TRBV19 to TRBJ1-4; no clear D gene. Germline V gene data show CDR1 as LNHDA and CDR2 as SQIVND (reference sequence). The CDR3 extends over 14 amino acids. V was pared by 11 bases and J by 8 bases, with 21 bases between.

V and J are TRBV6-6 and TRBJ2-5; TRBD1 is a possible D gene (6 bases). The CDR3 is 12 amino acids. Trimming removed 4 bases from V and 4 bases from J, with 7 bases in between. CDR1 and CDR2 (germline): MNHNY, SVGAGI (reference sequence). CDR3: CASSSDRETQYF. CDR3 bases: TGTGCCAGCAGTTCGGACAGAGAGACCCAGTACTTC.

The chain combines TRBV5-1 with TRBJ2-5; 8 nucleotides agree with TRBD2. Germline trimming cut 4 bases from V and 2 bases from J; bases unmatched to any gene: 7. The CDR3 extends over 15 amino acids. Germline loops: CDR1 SGHRS, CDR2 YFSETQ. The CDR3 sequence: CASSLTGGPQETQYF. CDR3 DNA sequence: TGCGCCAGCAGCCTCACGGGGGGGCCTCAAGAGACCCAGTACTTC.

The chain links TRBV6-1 to TRBJ1-5, with TRBD1 matching 7 bases. Germline V CDR1 and CDR2: MNHNS, SASEGT. After removal of 1 base from V and 3 bases from J, the junction contained 6 bases not matched to a gene. CDR3 length: 16 residues. The CDR3: CASSEVAGTVNQPQHF. The CDR3 bases are TGTGCCAGCAGTGAAGTAGCGGGGACAGTCAATCAGCCCCAGCATTTT.

The chain has TRBV3-1 (or the pseudogene TRBV3-2) and TRBJ2-3; D might be TRBD2 (7 bases). The V end was cut by 1 base, the J end by 14 bases, with 16 bases between. This CDR3 is 13 amino acids long. CDR1 LGHDT and CDR2 YNNKEL come from the germline V gene (reference sequence). The CDR3 loop is CASSQGRGAPRYF. For the CDR3, the DNA is TGTGCCAGCAGCCAAGGACGGGGGGCCCCTAGGTATTTT.

The chain links TRBV6-1 to TRBJ1-3; D not resolved. Germline V gene sequence: CDR1 MNHNS, CDR2 SASEGT. V gave up 0 bases and J gave up 0 bases, with 9 bases separating them. CDR3 length: 16 residues. The CDR3 protein is CASSEAERSSGNTIYF. CDR3 nucleotide sequence: TGTGCCAGCAGTGAAGCAGAACGCAGCTCTGGAAACACCATATATTTT.

The V and J genes are TRBV5-1 and TRBJ2-3; 8 bases line up with TRBD2. After removal of 4 bases from V and 2 bases from J, the junction contained 3 bases not matched to a gene. The germline V gene encodes CDR1 SGHRS and CDR2 YFSETQ. The CDR3 runs 14 residues. CDR3 region: CASSRGLATDTQYF. The CDR3 DNA follows: TGCGCCAGCAGCCGTGGACTAGCCACAGATACGCAGTATTTT.

V gene TRBV7-2 combines with J gene TRBJ1-3; a weak D match, TRBD1 (5 bases). From germline, CDR1 is SGHTA and CDR2 FQGNSA. The CDR3 extends over 14 amino acids. Trimming stripped 3 bases from V and 1 base from J, with 7 bases between. The CDR3 region is CASSFPGSGNTIYF. Here the CDR3 DNA reads TGTGCCAGCAGCTTTCCAGGGTCTGGAAACACCATATATTTT.